This entry is about one T cell receptor beta chain. Its antigen is currently unknown. This sample is drawn from a study of CD8 T cells in Susac syndrome. Peripheral blood CD8+ and CD4+ T cells were profiled by TCR beta sequencing. Both CD4+ and CD8+ T cells were negatively isolated, and TEMRA cells underwent FACS enrichment. Study conclusions and caveats: The authors acknowledged that their TCR sequencing and HLA analysis involved a relatively small number of individuals.

RNA, at about 0.45 to 1 ug, was reverse transcribed with random hexamers. Amplification of TCR beta CDR3 by immunoSEQ multiplex PCR spanned 54 Vbeta and 13 Jbeta. From the immunoSEQ multiplex PCR reads, TCRdb called clonotypes with MiXCR, one entry per CDR3 protein. The sample lists 71,000 or so distinct CDR3 sequences; over 95% were seen once. Trimming took off 5 bases at V and 7 bases at J, with 14 bases between the two ends. The CDR3 covers 14 residues. The sequenced material came from CD4+ T cells from PBMCs. This receptor was identified in a human donor with multiple sclerosis. The V gene is TRBV12-3 or TRBV12-4, the J gene TRBJ1-4; D uncertain. CDR3 nucleotides: TGTGCCAGCAGTCCCGTTTTCGACTTTGAAAAACTGTTTTTT. Its translation is CASSPVFDFEKLFF.